These 7 T cell receptor beta chains share one sample of origin, sequenced in a study of blood T cell repertoires in COVID-19. TCRdb's copy holds only in-frame clones and misses some; the assay was immunoSEQ multiplex PCR. The sample has fewer than 250,000 clones; 80% to 95% are singletons. Sample: peripheral blood. The receptors shown here come from a man aged 25 to 45 with COVID-19, enrolled during active disease.

The rearrangement joins TRBV4-1 to TRBJ1-1; D not resolved. CDR3 length: 15 residues. Germline V gene sequence: CDR1 MGHRA, CDR2 YSYEKL. Deletions cut 2 bases from V and 2 bases from J, with 12 bases between. CDR3 in DNA: TGCGCCAGCAGCCAATTTGAACGGTCAAACACTGAAGCTTTCTTT. It yields the protein CASSQFERSNTEAFF.

CDR3 nucleotides: TGTGCCAGCAGGATATCAGGGGGCGGCTACACTGAAGCTTTCTTT. Translation: CASRISGGGYTEAFF. J is TRBJ1-1 and V is TRBV28, with 8 bases lining up with TRBD1. The CDR3 loop spans 15 amino acids. J was trimmed by 3 bases and V by 6 bases; bases with no gene match: 9. Germline V lookup: CDR1 MDHEN, CDR2 SYDVKM.

The chain has TRBV10-3 and TRBJ1-5; D might be TRBD1 (6 bases). From germline, CDR1 is ENHRY and CDR2 SYGVKD. The CDR3 covers 15 residues. With 10 bases removed from V and 0 bases from J, the gap between germline ends came to 16 bases. CDR3 loop: CATHTGIISNQPQHF. In nucleotides, the CDR3 is TGTGCCACTCATACAGGGATAATTAGCAATCAGCCCCAGCATTTT.

The chain recombines TRBV30 with TRBJ2-7; D is ambiguous. Germline assignment: CDR1 GTSNPN and CDR2 SVGIG (reference sequence). This CDR3 has 13 amino acids. V lost 1 base and J lost 0, with 7 bases in between. CDR3: CAWSGFNSYEQYF. In nucleotides, the CDR3 is TGTGCCTGGAGTGGTTTTAACTCCTACGAGCAGTACTTC.

The CDR3 region has the DNA TGTGCCAGCAGCGTAGAAGCGGGGGGGTCTCGAAATGAGCAGTTCTTC. It encodes CASSVEAGGSRNEQFF. This sequence joins TRBV9 and TRBJ2-1, with 10 bases that match TRBD2. With V trimmed by 0 bases and J by 7 bases, 7 bases remained unmatched. The CDR3 has 16 residues. CDR1 and CDR2 (germline): SGDLS, YYNGEE.

This chain connects TRBV5-1 to TRBJ2-1; the match to TRBD2 covers 9 bases. Per germline, CDR1 SGHRS and CDR2 YFSETQ. CDR3 length: 15 amino acids. V gave up 1 base and J gave up 8 bases; unmatched junction bases: 7. The CDR3 region is CASSLRAGGTHEQFF. The CDR3 DNA follows: TGCGCCAGCAGCTTGCGCGCGGGAGGGACCCATGAGCAGTTCTTC.

The chain is built from TRBV19 and TRBJ1-2; D remains unclear. The CDR3 totals 12 residues. Trimming removed 4 bases at V and 5 bases at J, with 8 bases between. The germline CDR1 and CDR2 sequences are LNHDA and SQIVND (reference sequence). CDR3 bases: TGTGCCAGTAGTACTGACTTGTATGGCTACACCTTC. Its protein is CASSTDLYGYTF.